This T cell receptor beta chain was profiled in a study of low-dose radiotherapy and immunotherapy resistance in tumors (dated by TCRdb to 2021 to 2024). Looking at the study overall: In Cohort 1, 0.5 Gy per fraction was delivered every 2 weeks, and a total PTV dose of 6.5 Gy was prescribed. Eight patients were included in the translational analysis, namely three from the first dose cohort plus the first five from the second dose cohort. Starting on cycle 1 day 1, patients took 300 mg of aspirin by mouth once a day for four cycles. Randomization of trial participants into treatment groups was not performed. Cohort 2 received 1 Gy per fraction every two weeks, with a total of 13 Gy over 26 weeks. Cyclophosphamide 200 mg/m2 was given intravenously every two weeks, one day before each radiation and immunotherapy administration. Nivolumab and ipilimumab were both given intravenously, with nivolumab at a 240 mg flat dose every two weeks and ipilimumab at 1 mg/kg every six weeks.

In light of the paper, this sample's time point label describes: before trial treatment. Donors were enrolled in RACIN, a single-arm phase I dose-escalation trial in which nivolumab, ipilimumab, aspirin, low-dose cyclophosphamide and low-dose radiotherapy were combined. Patients were eligible if they had advanced solid tumors that were TIL-negative. The CDR3 runs 16 amino acids, cysteine and phenylalanine included. CDR3 DNA only is kept here, 48 bases in frame from base 1. V is pruned by 1 base and J by 4 bases, leaving 6 bases of the junction without a gene match. Taken from the germline V gene, the CDR1 and CDR2 loops are LGHNA and YSLEER. The sequencing machine was an Illumina HiSeq 2500. First-strand cDNA was synthesized using Superscript III and a set of TRAV- and TRBV-specific primers, so that both TCRalpha and TCRbeta chains were covered. TCRs were amplified for about 19 PCR cycles with Phusion, using a constant-region primer paired with the adapter attached to the V primers. The isolated mRNA was amplified using the MessageAmp II aRNA Amplification Kit, with in vitro transcription performed for about 15 hours at 37 degrees C. The Dynabeads mRNA DIRECT Purification Kit was used to isolate the mRNA for TCR sequencing. A second approximately 23-cycle Phusion PCR added indexed Illumina adapters, and products were purified with AMPure XP beads. Turning to the authors' computational methods: Using custom Perl scripts, TCR sequences encoding the same protein were pooled, out-of-frame sequences were removed, and the abundance of each clonotype was computed. The analysis excluded TCR sequences that were supported by just one read. The metrics used to describe the repertoires included Shannon entropy, Gini index, clonality, richness, and the frequency of TCRs shared between repertoires. Using fastp at Q25 and MiXCR, TCRdb reprocessed the public reads and kept productive beta chains. All rows with the same CDR3 protein become a single entry with the most common DNA and genes. These V and J calls rely on TCRdb rather than the paper's analysis. This sample has around 68,000 distinct CDR3 sequences in its table, and around a quarter of those were observed once. Clones ranked in the top ten supply 5.5% to 8.5% of the sample.

At least ten counts were recorded for this clonotype. It lacks a known antigen. Per-base qualities were not stored, and no clone one base away is much larger. The receptor was isolated from a male donor with rectosigmoid adenocarcinoma. The sample here was PBMCs, taken before treatment. The V and J genes are TRBV4-3 and TRBJ1-1, with 10 junctional bases fitting TRBD1. The sequenced DNA is TGCGCCAGCAGCCAAGGGACAGGGGGTGGTGGCACTGAAGCTTTCTTT. Its protein reads: CASSQGTGGGGTEAFF.